This T cell receptor (beta chain) was recorded in a study of cytomegalovirus exposure and HLA in healthy donors. Whole-study results and caveats: Across donors, presence/absence analyses took sequencing depth to be roughly uniform. Later analysis demonstrated an association between a missense DCLRE1C variant and TCR beta V- and J-gene trimming.

Concerning this clone: Its antigen remains unknown. Its ends do not fully match the called genes, so a read error is possible.

It was with 60 Vbeta and 13 Jbeta primers that the PCR ran. The table came from immunoSEQ multiplex PCR; TCRdb's copy has only in-frame clones and leaves some out. This table has 120,000 or so clones, about four fifths appearing once. Germline loops: CDR1 SGHTA, CDR2 FQGNSA. This CDR3 contains 17 residues. V is TRBV7-2 and J is TRBJ2-1; the D gene is possibly TRBD1 (6 bases). The sample taken for sequencing was PBMCs. The receptor was derived from a man between 18 and 35 years old in good health and CMV-seronegative. CDR3 sequence: CANSLGLRGSSYNEQFF. The CDR3 DNA is TGTGCCAACAGCTTGGGTTTAAGGGGGAGCTCCTACAATGAGCAGTTCTTC.